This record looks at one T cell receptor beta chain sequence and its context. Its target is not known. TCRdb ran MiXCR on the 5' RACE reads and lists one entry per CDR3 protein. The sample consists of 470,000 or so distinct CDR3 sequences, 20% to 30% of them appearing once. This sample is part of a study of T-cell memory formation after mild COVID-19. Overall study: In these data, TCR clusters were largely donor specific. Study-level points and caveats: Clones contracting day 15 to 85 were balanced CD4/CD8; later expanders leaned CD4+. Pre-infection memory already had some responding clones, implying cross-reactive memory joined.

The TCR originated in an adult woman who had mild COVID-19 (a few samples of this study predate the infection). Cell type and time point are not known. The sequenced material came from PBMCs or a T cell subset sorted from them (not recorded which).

The CDR3 here is CSAWRNTDTQYF. The DNA of the CDR3 is TGCAGTGCTTGGAGGAACACAGATACGCAGTATTTT. The chain employs TRBV20-1 and TRBJ2-3, with a possible D match to TRBD2 (5 bases). Trimming cost V 5 bases and J 2 bases, with 8 bases left between them. The germline CDR1 and CDR2 sequences are DFQATT and SNEGSKA (reference sequence). The CDR3 consists of 12 residues.